These 4 T cell receptor beta chains came from one sample sequenced in a study of PD-L1 blockade in urothelial cancer. The sample's time point: pretreatment peripheral blood. Assay used: immunoSEQ multiplex PCR; TCRdb lists only in-frame clones, some missing. The sample contains 50,000 to 65,000 clones, around 81% of which appear only once. The sequences come from PBMCs, collected around atezolizumab (anti-PD-L1) treatment. The receptors come from a man between 70 and 80 years old with urothelial cancer.

This clone appeared a single time. The chain joins TRBV15 to TRBJ1-2, with 8 bases that match TRBD1. The V and J ends lost 8 bases and 6 bases, in that order; junction bases with no gene match: 14. The CDR3 contains 15 residues. Germline CDR1 and CDR2: LNHNV and YYDKDF (reference sequence). DNA for the CDR3: TGTGCCACCCGTACTACGGGACAGGTCTACGATGGCTACACCTTC. Residues: CATRTTGQVYDGYTF. Using reference TRBV15 and TRBJ1-2 for the parts outside the CDR3, the full variable domain is DAMVIQNPRYQVTQFGKPVTLSCSQTLNHNVMYWYQQKSSQAPKLLFHYYDKDFNNEADTPDNFQSRRPNTSFCFLDIRSPGLGDTAMYLCATRTTGQVYDGYTFGSGTRLTVV.

This chain links TRBV7-9 with TRBJ2-3; 9 bases agree with TRBD2. J was trimmed by 3 bases and V by 4 bases; bases with no gene match: 8. Per the germline V gene, CDR1 is SEHNR and CDR2 is FQNEAQ (reference sequence). The CDR3 runs to 16 residues. The CDR3 loop is CASSSPRGLATDTQYF. CDR3 DNA sequence: TGTGCCAGCAGCTCTCCCCGAGGACTAGCGACAGATACGCAGTATTTT.

The gene calls are TRBV5-1 and TRBJ1-2, with a tentative D call TRBD1 (5 bases). This CDR3 contains 14 residues. Trimming removed 0 bases from V and 3 bases from J, with 9 bases in between. Germline CDR1 and CDR2: SGHRS and YFSETQ. The CDR3 region has the DNA TGCGCCAGCAGCTTGGAGGGGAAGGACTATGGCTACACCTTC. Amino acid sequence: CASSLEGKDYGYTF. Using reference TRBV5-1 and TRBJ1-2 for the parts outside the CDR3, the full variable domain is KAGVTQTPRYLIKTRGQQVTLSCSPISGHRSVSWYQQTPGQGLQFLFEYFSETQRNKGNFPGRFSGRQFSNSRSEMNVSTLELGDSALYLCASSLEGKDYGYTFGSGTRLTVV.

The CDR3 DNA reads as TGTGCCAGCAGCGGGAGGGGGATTGGCACAGATACGCAGTATTTT. The encoded protein is CASSGRGIGTDTQYF. The chain has TRBV5-4 and TRBJ2-3, with a possible D match to TRBD2 (7 bases). Trimming left V 4 bases short and J 1 base short, with 13 bases between. In germline, CDR1 is SGHNT, CDR2 YYREEE (reference sequence). The CDR3 is 15 amino acids.